This T cell receptor beta chain came from a study of PD-1 blockade in classical Hodgkin lymphoma. J was trimmed by 10 bases and V by 3 bases; bases with no gene match: 7. The length of the CDR3 is 16 residues. The V gene's germline CDR1 is SGHRS and CDR2 YFSETQ. Method: immunoSEQ multiplex PCR; TCRdb's copy keeps in-frame clones and lacks some. The sample includes over 10,000 clones, more than 75% of them seen just once. After autologous stem cell transplantation all patients relapsed, and prior brentuximab vedotin exposure differed between cohorts. This clonotype was sampled from a human donor with classical Hodgkin lymphoma. Sequences were derived from peripheral blood mononuclear cells (PBMCs), sampled at baseline. The V call is TRBV5-1, the J call TRBJ2-1; TRBD2 aligns across 16 bases. Here the CDR3 reads CASSSGTSGRAGEQFF. CDR3 nucleotides: TGCGCCAGCAGCTCTGGGACTAGCGGGAGGGCCGGGGAGCAGTTCTTC.